Included here is one T cell receptor beta chain sequence, with context. Its specificity is not known. Using immunoSEQ multiplex PCR, the repertoire was profiled, and TCRdb retains in-frame clones only, with some absent. The data contain approximately 220,000 clones, about 92% of them singletons. These data belong to a study of T cell responses to AZD1222 COVID-19 vaccine. The germline V gene has CDR1 MNHEY and CDR2 SVGAGI. V lost 4 bases and J 5 bases, leaving 9 bases between the germline ends. CDR3 length: 13 residues. General study points: The span of vaccine-associated CD4 TCRs extended across spike, with dominance at 160-218 and 743-854. Sampling captured repertoires only after the peak T cell response. Within unmutated variant regions lay the reported targets of nearly half of spike-specific TCRs. Clonal diversity was possibly underestimated, and white British individuals and females predominated among donors.

The TCR sequence derives from an adult in good health. J is TRBJ1-5 and V is TRBV6-5, with D perhaps TRBD1 (5 bases). The sample consisted of peripheral blood, taken on day 0 of MenACWY control vaccination. The DNA for the CDR3 is TGTGCCAGCAGTTCGACAGCTTATCAGCCCCAGCATTTT. It encodes CASSSTAYQPQHF.